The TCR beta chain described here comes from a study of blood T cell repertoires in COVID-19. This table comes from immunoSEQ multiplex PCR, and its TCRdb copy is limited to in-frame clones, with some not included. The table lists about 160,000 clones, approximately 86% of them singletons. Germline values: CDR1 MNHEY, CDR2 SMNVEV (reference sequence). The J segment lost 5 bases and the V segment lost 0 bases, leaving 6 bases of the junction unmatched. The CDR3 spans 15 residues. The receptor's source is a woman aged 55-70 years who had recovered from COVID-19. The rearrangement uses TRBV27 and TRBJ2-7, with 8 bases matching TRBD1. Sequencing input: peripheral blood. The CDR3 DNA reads TGTGCCAGCAGTTTATCATGGACAGGGACCCACGAGCAGTACTTC. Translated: CASSLSWTGTHEQYF.